These 21 T cell receptor beta chains originate from one sample sequenced in a study of T cells in Graves' hyperthyroidism and ophthalmopathy. The source material, RNA transcripts, was used to amplify TCR beta CDR3 regions. The primer set for the first-round RT-PCR of the TCR CDR3 was HTBI. From the multiplex PCR reads, TCRdb called clonotypes with MiXCR, one entry per CDR3 protein. The data contain about 400,000 distinct CDR3 sequences, over 12% of them singletons. The sample consisted of blood. These receptors were obtained from a man aged 18 to 30 with Graves' ophthalmopathy.

This clonotype was seen a handful of times. V gene TRBV6-1 combines with J gene TRBJ2-5, with 7 bases matching TRBD1. The CDR3 is 16 residues long. Germline V gives CDR1 MNHNS, CDR2 SASEGT. The junction had 13 bases not matched to a gene; V was cut back by 5 bases and J by 4 bases. This chain's CDR3 is CASSWTGQLVSETQYF. The CDR3 region has the DNA TGTGCCAGCAGTTGGACAGGCCAACTGGTCTCAGAGACCCAGTACTTC.

This clonotype was counted many times. V gene TRBV20-1 combines with J gene TRBJ2-3, with D perhaps matching TRBD2 (5 bases). Germline assignment: CDR1 DFQATT and CDR2 SNEGSKA (reference sequence). Trimming cost V 3 bases and J 5 bases, with 15 bases left between them. This CDR3 is 14 amino acids long. CDR3 coding DNA: TGCAGTGCTAGTGCGCAGTGGGGAGTAGATACGCAGTATTTT. Its translation is CSASAQWGVDTQYF.

The gene calls are TRBV10-3 and TRBJ2-5, with 9 bases that match TRBD2. The CDR3 covers 14 residues. V dropped 4 bases and J dropped 5; count of bases not matched to a gene: 5. Germline assignment: CDR1 ENHRY and CDR2 SYGVKD. In nucleotides, the CDR3 is TGTGCCATCAGTGCGGCGGGAGGGGGGGAGACCCAGTACTTC. It specifies CAISAAGGGETQYF.

This clonotype was seen ten or more times. V gene TRBV7-2 combines with J gene TRBJ2-1, with 10 bases lining up with TRBD2. Germline assignment: CDR1 SGHTA and CDR2 FQGNSA. The J segment lost 10 bases and the V segment lost 5 bases, leaving 14 bases of the junction unmatched. This CDR3 spans 16 amino acids. This CDR3 is CASSPQGLAGAGEQFF. The CDR3, as DNA: TGTGCCAGCAGCCCCCAAGGTCTAGCGGGGGCAGGCGAGCAGTTCTTC.

This clonotype was observed a few times. The chain combines TRBV4-1 with TRBJ2-5; D perhaps matches TRBD2 (5 bases). V was trimmed by 0 bases and J by 5 bases, leaving 7 bases between them. The CDR3 is made up of 13 amino acids. Germline V gene data show CDR1 as MGHRA and CDR2 as YSYEKL. The DNA for the CDR3 is TGCGCCAGCAGCCAAGATCGAGGGGAGACCCAGTACTTC. Translation gives CASSQDRGETQYF.

This clonotype was seen many times. The chain combines TRBV7-2 with TRBJ2-5; D is possibly TRBD1 (5 bases). V lost 2 bases and J 3 bases, leaving 10 bases between the germline ends. CDR3 length: 14 residues. Germline V CDR1 and CDR2: SGHTA, FQGNSA. The CDR3 DNA reads TGTGCCAGCAGCTTATTAGGGGCAAAAGAGACCCAGTACTTC. Protein product: CASSLLGAKETQYF.

There are many counts of this clonotype. V and J are TRBV7-9 and TRBJ2-7; D might be TRBD2 (6 bases). Looked up from germline, CDR1 is SEHNR and CDR2 is FQNEAQ (reference sequence). Trimming shortened V by 4 bases and J by 6 bases, and 16 bases separated the two germline ends. This CDR3 has 14 residues. CDR3 sequence (DNA): TGTGCCAGCAGCTCGTGGGACTCCCTAGGCGAGCAGTACTTC. Its protein is CASSSWDSLGEQYF.

The V and J genes are TRBV4-1 and TRBJ2-5; the match to TRBD2 covers 10 bases. Germline V gene data show CDR1 as MGHRA and CDR2 as YSYEKL. CDR3 length equals 18 residues. The V gene end was trimmed by 0 bases and the J gene end by 3 bases; junction bases not matched to a gene: 10. CDR3 protein: CASSQDEELAGEEETQYF. The DNA of the CDR3 is TGCGCCAGCAGCCAAGATGAAGAGCTAGCGGGAGAGGAAGAGACCCAGTACTTC.

This clonotype was recorded a few times. The genes are TRBV11-3 and TRBJ1-6, with D uncertain. The CDR3 is 16 amino acids. With 9 bases removed from V and 3 bases from J, the gap between germline ends came to 18 bases. Germline lookup yields CDR1 SGHNT and CDR2 YENEEA. This chain's CDR3 is CASTLAKGYYNSPLHF. The CDR3 DNA follows: TGTGCCAGTACGCTGGCAAAGGGTTACTATAATTCACCCCTCCACTTT.

This clonotype was observed many times. The genes are TRBV7-9 and TRBJ1-5, with D unresolved. Looked up from germline, CDR1 is SEHNR and CDR2 is FQNEAQ (reference sequence). V shed 2 bases and J shed 4 bases, with 6 bases lying between them. The CDR3 spans 13 residues. CDR3 nucleotides: TGTGCCAGCAGCTTAACGGAAAATCAGCCCCAGCATTTT. This encodes CASSLTENQPQHF.

This clonotype was picked up a small number of times. The gene calls are TRBV10-1 and TRBJ1-1, with TRBD1 identical over 8 bases. The CDR3 consists of 14 residues. Germline V lookup: CDR1 WNHNN, CDR2 SYGVQD (reference sequence). The V segment lost 9 bases and the J segment 3 bases; nucleotides outside the gene matches: 9. The DNA for the CDR3 is TGCGCCAGTACCCAGGACAGGGACTACACTGAAGCTTTCTTT. Translation gives CASTQDRDYTEAFF.

This clonotype was counted at least ten times. This chain links TRBV7-2 with TRBJ2-7; D not resolved. Per the germline V gene, CDR1 is SGHTA and CDR2 is FQGNSA. There are 13 residues in the CDR3. V lost 1 base, J lost 3 bases, and 7 bases lay in between. The chain's CDR3 is CASSLGGGYEQYF. Written as DNA, the CDR3 is TGTGCCAGCAGCTTAGGTGGCGGCTACGAGCAGTACTTC. The entire variable domain, with the rest obtained from reference TRBV7-2 and TRBJ2-7, is as follows: GAGVSQSPSNKVTEKGKDVELRCDPISGHTALYWYRQSLGQGLEFLIYFQGNSAPDKSGLPSDRFSAERTGGSVSTLTIQRTQQEDSAVYLCASSLGGGYEQYFGPGTRLTVT.

The CDR3 coding sequence is TGTGCCAGCAGCGTAGTGGCGGGGGAGTTGGATGGCTACACCTTC. It is translated as CASSVVAGELDGYTF. J is TRBJ1-2 and V is TRBV9; a weak D match, TRBD1 (5 bases). The length of the CDR3 is 15 residues. Trimming shortened V by 0 bases and J by 6 bases, and 15 bases separated the two germline ends. Germline V gene data show CDR1 as SGDLS and CDR2 as YYNGEE. Full variable domain (outside the CDR3, taken from reference TRBV9 and TRBJ1-2): DSGVTQTPKHLITATGQRVTLRCSPRSGDLSVYWYQQSLDQGLQFLIQYYNGEERAKGNILERFSAQQFPDLHSELNLSSLELGDSALYFCASSVVAGELDGYTFGSGTRLTVV.

The chain combines TRBV7-9 with TRBJ1-2; D unclear. The V end was cut by 2 bases, the J end by 5 bases, with 12 bases between. CDR3 length: 14 residues. Germline lookup yields CDR1 SEHNR and CDR2 FQNEAQ (reference sequence). CDR3 sequence: CASSLPGGVYGYTF. The CDR3 nucleotides are TGTGCCAGCAGCTTACCAGGTGGGGTGTATGGCTACACCTTC.

In its sample, this clonotype was seen once. A much more abundant neighbour one base away suggests this may be a read error. The chain has TRBV29-1 and TRBJ2-1; possibly TRBD2 for D (5 bases). Trimming removed 7 bases at V and 3 bases at J, with 13 bases between. The CDR3 covers 13 residues. Germline V gene data show CDR1 as SQVTM and CDR2 as ANQGSEA. CDR3 amino acids: CSAEGRFYNEQFF. CDR3 nucleotide sequence: TGCAGCGCTGAGGGAAGATTCTACAATGAGCAGTTCTTC.

The chain carries TRBV11-3 and TRBJ2-7, with D tentatively TRBD1 (6 bases). Germline-derived CDR1 and CDR2 are SGHNT and YENEEA. The CDR3 runs 13 residues. Trimming took off 4 bases at V and 6 bases at J, with 13 bases between the two ends. The CDR3 DNA reads TGTGCCAGCAGCTCCACCGGGACACTCGAGCAGTACTTC. This sequence encodes CASSSTGTLEQYF.

In this sample, this clonotype turned up many times. The rearrangement joins TRBV2 to TRBJ1-2, with 8 bases lining up with TRBD1. Unmatched junction bases numbered 3, after V lost 6 bases and J lost 3 bases. The CDR3 has 13 amino acids. Germline V gene data show CDR1 as SNHLY and CDR2 as FYNNEI. DNA of the CDR3: TGTGCCAGCAGGGAGGACAGGGACTATGGCTACACCTTC. Protein sequence: CASREDRDYGYTF.

This clonotype has at least ten counts. CDR3 nucleotide sequence: TGTGCCAGCAGCTTAGCTGTTGGTGGAACAGATACGCAGTATTTT. Its translation is CASSLAVGGTDTQYF. The gene calls are TRBV11-3 and TRBJ2-3; no reliable D call. Germline V gene sequence: CDR1 SGHNT, CDR2 YENEEA. V gave up 1 base and J gave up 3 bases, with 11 bases separating them. This CDR3 spans 15 amino acids.

This clonotype was observed many times. This sequence joins TRBV28 and TRBJ2-7, with 7 nucleotides matching TRBD2. The CDR3 spans 15 residues. The germline gives CDR1 MDHEN, CDR2 SYDVKM. V shed 6 bases and J 0 bases; nucleotides not matched to a gene: 8. Here the CDR3 DNA reads TGTGCCAGCAGATACCAAGCGGGGAGCTCCTACGAGCAGTACTTC. Its translation: CASRYQAGSSYEQYF.

Only a few counts were recorded for this clonotype. The V gene is TRBV5-1, the J gene TRBJ2-7, with D possibly being TRBD1 (6 bases). Trimming left V 5 bases short and J 7 bases short, with 13 bases between. The CDR3 has 12 amino acids. Looked up from germline, CDR1 is SGHRS and CDR2 is YFSETQ. CDR3 in amino acids: CASRPGAGEQYF. The DNA of the CDR3 is TGCGCCAGCAGACCAGGGGCTGGGGAGCAGTACTTC.

This clonotype has at least ten counts. The CDR3 reads CASSKRIDSYNEQFF. Written as DNA, the CDR3 is TGTGCCAGCAGTAAGCGAATCGACTCCTACAATGAGCAGTTCTTC. The chain carries TRBV6-1 and TRBJ2-1; D gene unclear. CDR3 length: 15 residues. Looked up from germline, CDR1 is MNHNS and CDR2 is SASEGT. Trimming left V 5 bases short and J 0 bases short, with 11 bases between.